The 9 T cell receptor beta chains in this list originate from one sample, sequenced in a study of T-cell reconstitution after alpha-beta-depleted transplantation in children. A library of TCRbeta sequences, prepared with unique molecular identifiers, was generated. TCRdb ran MiXCR on the PCR reads and lists one entry per CDR3 protein. This sample has about 610,000 distinct CDR3 sequences, with roughly 10% found just once. The sequences come from PBMCs from the stem cell graft donor, collected from the stem cell graft. The receptor set was obtained from a human donor who donated a stem cell graft to a child with acute myeloid leukemia.

The V gene is TRBV14, the J gene TRBJ2-7; D perhaps matches TRBD1 (6 bases). CDR3 length: 15 residues. The germline V gene has CDR1 SGHDN and CDR2 FVKESK. Trimming cost V 2 bases and J 3 bases, with 14 bases left between them. This chain's CDR3 is CASSQTLTGHYEQYF. For the CDR3, the DNA is TGTGCCAGCAGCCAAACACTGACAGGCCACTACGAGCAGTACTTC. Filled out from reference TRBV14 and TRBJ2-7, the complete variable domain reads EAGVTQFPSHSVIEKGQTVTLRCDPISGHDNLYWYRRVMGKEIKFLLHFVKESKQDESGMPNNRFLAERTGGTYSTLKVQPAELEDSGVYFCASSQTLTGHYEQYFGPGTRLTVT.

This clonotype was detected many times. The chain is built from TRBV12-3 or TRBV12-4 and TRBJ1-5; D gene unclear. Between the trimmed V and J ends, which lost 4 bases and 0 bases, there was a span of 7 bases. This CDR3 is built from 14 residues. CDR3 region: CASSSGYSNQPQHF. CDR3 sequence (DNA): TGTGCCAGCAGTTCCGGTTATAGCAATCAGCCCCAGCATTTT.

Many counts were recorded for this clonotype. The chain couples TRBV7-2 to TRBJ2-7; weak D call: TRBD2 (5 bases). Germline CDR1 SGHTA, CDR2 FQGNSA. Trimming cost V 0 bases and J 2 bases, with 17 bases left between them. The length of the CDR3 is 17 residues. The CDR3 region is CASSLAGTSIVPYEQYF. CDR3 DNA sequence: TGTGCCAGCAGCTTAGCCGGCACTAGTATTGTCCCCTACGAGCAGTACTTC. Variable domain in full (rest from reference TRBV7-2 and TRBJ2-7): GAGVSQSPSNKVTEKGKDVELRCDPISGHTALYWYRQSLGQGLEFLIYFQGNSAPDKSGLPSDRFSAERTGGSVSTLTIQRTQQEDSAVYLCASSLAGTSIVPYEQYFGPGTRLTVT.

The rearrangement uses TRBV27 and TRBJ2-7, with 11 bases aligning to TRBD2. V trimming: 0 bases; J trimming: 6 bases; junction bases outside the gene matches: 4. The CDR3 covers 15 residues. Germline lookup yields CDR1 MNHEY and CDR2 SMNVEV (reference sequence). Here the CDR3 DNA reads TGTGCCAGCAGTTTATCGGATAGCGGGAGGGGCGAGCAGTACTTC. Protein sequence: CASSLSDSGRGEQYF.

The CDR3 DNA follows: TGTGCCAGCAGCTTAGGCCTAGCGGGAGTCAAAGATACGCAGTATTTT. Protein sequence: CASSLGLAGVKDTQYF. The chain joins TRBV7-3 to TRBJ2-3; TRBD2 agrees at 10 bases. The CDR3 is 16 amino acids. V dropped 2 bases and J dropped 5; count of bases not matched to a gene: 7. Germline CDR1 reads SGHTA; CDR2 reads FQGTGA. The full variable domain, in which reference TRBV7-3 and TRBJ2-3 provide the parts outside the CDR3, is GAGVSQTPSNKVTEKGKYVELRCDPISGHTALYWYRQSLGQGPEFLIYFQGTGAADDSGLPNDRFFAVRPEGSVSTLKIQRTERGDSAVYLCASSLGLAGVKDTQYFGPGTRLTVL.

A few counts support this clonotype. The chain couples TRBV7-2 to TRBJ2-5; 8 positions match TRBD1. The CDR3 has 13 residues. Germline assignment: CDR1 SGHTA and CDR2 FQGNSA. J lost 5 bases, V lost 4 bases, and 3 bases had no gene match. The CDR3 DNA is TGTGCCAGCAGCTCCACAGGGGGGGAGACCCAGTACTTC. Its translation is CASSSTGGETQYF. The variable domain in full, completed from reference TRBV7-2 and TRBJ2-5, reads GAGVSQSPSNKVTEKGKDVELRCDPISGHTALYWYRQSLGQGLEFLIYFQGNSAPDKSGLPSDRFSAERTGGSVSTLTIQRTQQEDSAVYLCASSSTGGETQYFGPGTRLLVL.

The J gene is TRBJ1-4, the V gene TRBV15, with D unclear. This CDR3 is built from 13 residues. Germline CDR1 LNHNV, CDR2 YYDKDF (reference sequence). V was trimmed by 6 bases and J by 5 bases, leaving 10 bases between them. The CDR3 nucleotides are TGTGCCACCAGGTGGATGGGGAATGAAAAACTGTTTTTT. It codes for CATRWMGNEKLFF.

This clonotype was picked up a small number of times. The chain combines TRBV7-6 with TRBJ1-1, with D possibly being TRBD1 (5 bases). Trimming left V 6 bases short and J 0 bases short, with 14 bases between. The CDR3 runs 15 residues. CDR1 SGHVS and CDR2 FNYEAQ come from the germline V gene. CDR3 nucleotides: TGTGCCAGCAGAACGGGACTTGGAATGAACACTGAAGCTTTCTTT. Its translation: CASRTGLGMNTEAFF. The whole variable domain, remainder taken from reference TRBV7-6 and TRBJ1-1, is GAGVSQSPRYKVTKRGQDVALRCDPISGHVSLYWYRQALGQGPEFLTYFNYEAQQDKSGLPNDRFSAERPEGSISTLTIQRTEQRDSAMYRCASRTGLGMNTEAFFGQGTRLTVV.

There are many counts of this clonotype. The V and J genes are TRBV10-3 and TRBJ2-1; 7 nucleotides match TRBD1. After removal of 4 bases from V and 0 bases from J, the junction contained 3 bases not matched to a gene. In germline, CDR1 is ENHRY, CDR2 SYGVKD. CDR3 size: 15 residues. The CDR3 is CAISANRGSYNEQFF. The CDR3 DNA reads TGTGCCATCAGTGCGAACAGGGGCTCCTACAATGAGCAGTTCTTC.